The clone carrying this TCR beta chain came up many times. This record belongs to a study of T cells in Graves' hyperthyroidism and ophthalmopathy. The study defined stable Graves' hyperthyroidism as no ophthalmopathy progression within 18 months. The hyperthyroidism patients had all been newly diagnosed, and their disease duration was under 2 months. Their ages ranged from 18 to 65 years. Uncontrolled infection, other autoimmune disease, pregnancy or lactation barred patients from enrollment. Diagnoses rested on clinical symptoms, serum thyroxine and TRAb, thyroid ultrasound and orbital computed tomography. CDR3 length: 13 residues. In germline, CDR1 is KGHSH, CDR2 LQKENI. The V end lost 4 bases, the J end lost 5 bases, and 9 bases lay between the germline ends. There were TCR beta CDR3 regions amplified from RNA transcripts. With the HTBI primer set, the TCR CDR3 went through a first round of RT-PCR. TCRdb used MiXCR to reprocess the multiplex PCR reads, holding one entry per CDR3 protein. Here the sample spans over 650,000 distinct CDR3 sequences, around 17% being singletons.

This TCR was sampled from a man younger than 35 with Graves' hyperthyroidism. Sequences were obtained from blood. The chain joins TRBV18 to TRBJ2-1; perhaps TRBD1 as D (6 bases). The CDR3 DNA sequence: TGTGCCAGCTCACGGGGACAACACAATGAGCAGTTCTTC. Encoded protein: CASSRGQHNEQFF.